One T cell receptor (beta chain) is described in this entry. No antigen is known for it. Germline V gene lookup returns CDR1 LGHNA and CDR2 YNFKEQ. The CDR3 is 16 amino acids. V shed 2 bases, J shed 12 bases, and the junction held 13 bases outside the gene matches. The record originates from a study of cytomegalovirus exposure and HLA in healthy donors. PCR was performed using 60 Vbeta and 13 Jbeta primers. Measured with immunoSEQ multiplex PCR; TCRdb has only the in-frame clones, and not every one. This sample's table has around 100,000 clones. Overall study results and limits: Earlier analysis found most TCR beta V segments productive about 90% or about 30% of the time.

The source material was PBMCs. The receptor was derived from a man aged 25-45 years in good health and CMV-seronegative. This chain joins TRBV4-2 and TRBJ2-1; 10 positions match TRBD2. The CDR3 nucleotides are TGTGCCAGCAGCCAAAGCCTAGCGGGGGTCGGAAGGGGGCAGTTCTTC. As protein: CASSQSLAGVGRGQFF.